This TCR beta chain was sequenced in a study of cytomegalovirus exposure and HLA in healthy donors. The CDR3 has 20 amino acids. About this clone itself: As yet, its antigen is unknown.

Overall study results and limits: TCR beta sequences reportedly predicted the HLA-A and HLA-B alleles of most subjects accurately.

The PCR made use of 60 Vbeta and 13 Jbeta primers. Method: immunoSEQ multiplex PCR; TCRdb's copy keeps in-frame clones and lacks some. The sample yields 150,000 to 200,000 clones, around three quarters seen once. The chain uses TRBV21-1 and TRBJ2-3; the table calls TRBD2, which could not be checked here. TRBV21-1 is flagged as a pseudogene. The sample was PBMCs. The receptor's source is a woman aged 45-59 years in good health and CMV-seronegative. CDR3 residues: CASSKALGTVYFAATDTQYF. Written as DNA, the CDR3 is TGTGCCAGCAGCAAAGCACTCGGGACTGTATATTTTGCCGCCACAGATACGCAGTATTTT.